Below, 14 T cell receptor beta chains from the same sample are listed, as sequenced in a study of blood T cell repertoires in COVID-19. The repertoire was sequenced with immunoSEQ multiplex PCR; TCRdb's copy has only in-frame clones and lacks some. Seen here are about 100,000 clones, 91% observed once, and the top ten hold 4.2%. Input material: peripheral blood. The receptors were gathered from a man between 18 and 29 years old with acute or convalescent COVID-19.

The chain uses TRBV18 and TRBJ2-7, with TRBD1 as a possible D gene (5 bases). Trimming took off 5 bases at V and 4 bases at J, with 15 bases between the two ends. CDR3 length: 14 residues. The germline gives CDR1 KGHSH, CDR2 LQKENI. CDR3 loop: CASSSQGIRYEQYF. The CDR3 DNA is TGTGCCAGCTCATCTCAGGGAATTCGGTACGAGCAGTACTTC.

The chain joins TRBV5-1 to TRBJ2-5; D not certain. The CDR3 length is 11 residues. CDR1 SGHRS and CDR2 YFSETQ come from the germline V gene. Trimming stripped 1 base from V and 5 bases from J, with 3 bases between. The CDR3 spells CASSLHETQYF. The CDR3 DNA reads TGCGCCAGCAGCTTGCATGAGACCCAGTACTTC.

V gene TRBV19 combines with J gene TRBJ1-5; tentative D call: TRBD1 (6 bases). Germline V lookup: CDR1 LNHDA, CDR2 SQIVND (reference sequence). V lost 0 bases and J 4 bases, leaving 7 bases between the germline ends. This CDR3 has 14 amino acids. Here the CDR3 DNA reads TGTGCCAGTAGTATAGAAAGGGGGAATCAGCCCCAGCATTTT. This codes for CASSIERGNQPQHF.

The chain links TRBV6-2 or TRBV6-3 to TRBJ1-1; tentative D call: TRBD1 (5 bases). This CDR3 has 16 residues. V lost 0 bases, J lost 8 bases, and 19 bases lay in between. Germline CDR1 and CDR2: MNHEY and SVGEGT. The CDR3, as DNA: TGTGCCAGCAGTTACTCGCCCCAGGGTTACTCAGCCGAAGCTTTCTTT. Its protein is CASSYSPQGYSAEAFF.

This chain connects TRBV6-1 to TRBJ1-4; TRBD1 matches at 9 bases. The CDR3 has 18 residues. Germline CDR1 is MNHNS and CDR2 is SASEGT. J gave up 0 bases and V 3 bases, and 8 bases lay outside the gene matches. CDR3 sequence (DNA): TGTGCCAGCAGTGACTGGGACAGGGTTATTGCAACTAATGAAAAACTGTTTTTT. Encoded protein: CASSDWDRVIATNEKLFF.

The chain has TRBV2 and TRBJ1-4, with 8 bases fitting TRBD1. CDR1 and CDR2 (germline): SNHLY, FYNNEI. Germline trimming cut 3 bases from V and 7 bases from J; bases unmatched to any gene: 7. The CDR3 is 15 residues long. This chain's CDR3 is CASSDDRGVGEKLFF. The CDR3 bases are TGTGCCAGCAGTGATGACAGGGGAGTGGGTGAAAAACTGTTTTTT.

V gene TRBV19 combines with J gene TRBJ1-2; no clear D gene. The length of the CDR3 is 12 residues. Trimming shortened V by 1 base and J by 4 bases, and 4 bases separated the two germline ends. CDR1 and CDR2 from the germline V gene are LNHDA and SQIVND (reference sequence). This chain's CDR3 is CASSIARYGYTF. For the CDR3, the DNA is TGTGCCAGTAGTATAGCCCGCTATGGCTACACCTTC.

This clone showed up just once. The V call is TRBV19, the J call TRBJ2-7; 11 positions match TRBD1. The J segment lost 4 bases and the V segment lost 5 bases, leaving 7 bases of the junction unmatched. CDR1 is LNHDA and CDR2 is SQIVND in the germline V gene (reference sequence). CDR3 length: 15 residues. The DNA of the CDR3 is TGTGCCAGTAGTCCTGGACAGGGGGCGGGATACGAGCAGTACTTC. This sequence encodes CASSPGQGAGYEQYF. The full variable domain, completed using reference TRBV19 and TRBJ2-7, is DGGITQSPKYLFRKEGQNVTLSCEQNLNHDAMYWYRQDPGQGLRLIYYSQIVNDFQKGDIAEGYSVSREKKESFPLTVTSAQKNPTAFYLCASSPGQGAGYEQYFGPGTRLTVT.

The chain couples TRBV19 to TRBJ2-2, with a tentative D call TRBD1 (6 bases). CDR1 is LNHDA, CDR2 SQIVND, per germline (reference sequence). The CDR3 covers 14 residues. The germline V and J ends were trimmed by 9 bases and 4 bases, with 15 bases remaining between them. The chain's CDR3 is CASTGTRPTGELFF. The CDR3 DNA sequence: TGTGCCAGCACCGGGACAAGACCCACCGGGGAGCTGTTTTTT. Full variable domain (missing parts from reference TRBV19 and TRBJ2-2): DGGITQSPKYLFRKEGQNVTLSCEQNLNHDAMYWYRQDPGQGLRLIYYSQIVNDFQKGDIAEGYSVSREKKESFPLTVTSAQKNPTAFYLCASTGTRPTGELFFGEGSRLTVL.

This clone has a single count. This sequence joins TRBV30 and TRBJ2-2, with 8 positions matching TRBD2. The CDR3 covers 15 residues. CDR1 is GTSNPN, CDR2 SVGIG, per germline (reference sequence). The ends lost 7 bases at V and 5 bases at J; junction bases unmatched: 12. In DNA, the CDR3 is TGTGCCTCGGCGGGGGGCGAAGCAAGGACCGGGGAGCTGTTTTTT. Its protein product is CASAGGEARTGELFF.

This chain links TRBV19 with TRBJ1-2; weak D call: TRBD1 (6 bases). The CDR3 runs to 14 residues. The germline gives CDR1 LNHDA, CDR2 SQIVND (reference sequence). Trimming removed 5 bases at V and 8 bases at J, with 18 bases between. CDR3 DNA sequence: TGTGCCAGTAGTCGAGCAGCCGGACAGAGGGGCTACACCTTC. This sequence encodes CASSRAAGQRGYTF.

As concerns this clone: An end of the junction does not agree with germline; a read error may underlie this. The genes are TRBV5-4 and TRBJ1-2; the match to TRBD1 covers 9 bases. The CDR3 spans 13 residues. Germline values: CDR1 SGHNT, CDR2 YYREEE (reference sequence). The CDR3 bases are TGTGCCAGCAGCTTGCGACCCGGGACAGGGACCCTCTTC. Its translation is CASSLRPGTGTLF.

The chain has TRBV7-6 and TRBJ2-5; TRBD2 matches 9 bases. CDR1 SGHVS and CDR2 FNYEAQ come from the germline V gene. The CDR3 spans 16 residues. Losses at the gene ends were 4 bases for V and 2 bases for J; bases not matched to a gene: 8. The CDR3 region is CASSSTLAGAQETQYF. CDR3 bases: TGTGCCAGCAGCTCAACCTTAGCGGGGGCACAAGAGACCCAGTACTTC.

This chain connects TRBV2 to TRBJ1-2, with TRBD1 identical over 7 bases. CDR1 is SNHLY and CDR2 is FYNNEI in the germline V gene. After removal of 1 base from V and 2 bases from J, the junction contained 4 bases not matched to a gene. This CDR3 is built from 15 residues. The CDR3 region is CASSEEGRGNYGYTF. The CDR3 DNA sequence: TGTGCCAGCAGTGAAGAGGGCAGGGGGAACTATGGCTACACCTTC.